This TCR beta chain appears in the sequencing data of a study of cytomegalovirus exposure and HLA in healthy donors. Amplification used 60 Vbeta primers and 13 Jbeta primers. Here immunoSEQ multiplex PCR was the method, and the copy in TCRdb shows in-frame clones only, minus some. The sample lists 95,000 to 110,000 clones, roughly 85% occurring once. Trimming removed 4 bases at V and 5 bases at J, with 8 bases between. CDR3 length: 12 residues. Germline CDR1 LNHDA, CDR2 SQIVND (reference sequence). The sequence was obtained from a man in his fifties or sixties in good health and CMV-seropositive. The chain links TRBV19 to TRBJ1-2, with D maybe TRBD1 (6 bases). Sequencing was performed on PBMCs. CDR3 in amino acids: CASSRTAYGYTF. The CDR3, as DNA: TGTGCCAGTAGTAGGACAGCTTATGGCTACACCTTC.